This entry lists 24 T cell receptor beta chains sequenced from one sample in a study of OX40 agonist ivuxolimab in advanced cancers. Some clones are missing from TCRdb's copy, which holds only in-frame ones; the method was immunoSEQ multiplex PCR. There are around 68,000 clones in the sample; about nine tenths occur only once, and approximately 0.4% lies in the top ten. The input for sequencing was CD4+ or CD8+ T cells sorted from blood, taken in a trial of the OX40 agonist ivuxolimab. These receptors all stem from an adult with an advanced solid tumor such as melanoma, head and neck, liver or kidney cancer.

The CDR3 loop reads CASSLASGGASKETQYF. CDR3 DNA sequence: TGTGCCAGCAGCTTAGCTAGCGGGGGGGCGAGTAAAGAGACCCAGTACTTC. The chain couples TRBV7-9 to TRBJ2-5, with TRBD2 matching over 11 bases. Trimming cost V 0 bases and J 3 bases; bases outside gene matches: 6. In germline, CDR1 is SEHNR, CDR2 FQNEAQ (reference sequence). CDR3 length: 17 residues.

The J gene is TRBJ1-4, the V gene TRBV9, with a tentative D call TRBD1 (5 bases). CDR3 length equals 13 residues. Between the trimmed V and J ends, which lost 4 bases and 5 bases, there was a span of 9 bases. CDR1 is SGDLS, CDR2 YYNGEE, per germline. CDR3 loop: CASSPGLNEKLFF. The DNA of the CDR3 is TGTGCCAGCAGCCCGGGACTAAATGAAAAACTGTTTTTT.

The chain has TRBV29-1 and TRBJ2-3; no definite D call. Germline loops: CDR1 SQVTM, CDR2 ANQGSEA. Trimming shortened V by 0 bases and J by 0 bases, and 13 bases separated the two germline ends. The CDR3 loop spans 16 amino acids. In DNA, the CDR3 is TGCAGCGTTGAAGATCCTGTCCGAGATAGCACAGATACGCAGTATTTT. The encoded protein is CSVEDPVRDSTDTQYF.

The chain joins TRBV5-1 to TRBJ2-3; 11 nucleotides align to TRBD2. Germline CDR1 and CDR2: SGHRS and YFSETQ. This CDR3 is built from 16 residues. After removal of 5 bases from V and 1 base from J, the junction contained 6 bases not matched to a gene. The chain's CDR3 is CASRGGTSGRTDTQYF. The CDR3 nucleotides read TGCGCCAGCAGGGGCGGGACTAGCGGCCGCACAGATACGCAGTATTTT.

The chain uses TRBV5-1 and TRBJ2-7, with TRBD2 as a possible D gene (5 bases). The CDR3 is made up of 13 amino acids. The V gene lost 0 bases and the J gene lost 4 bases, with 8 bases spanning the gap. Per germline, CDR1 SGHRS and CDR2 YFSETQ. The CDR3 sequence: CASSLDSGYEQYF. The CDR3 region has the DNA TGCGCCAGCAGCTTGGATTCGGGATACGAGCAGTACTTC.

This sequence joins TRBV19 and TRBJ1-2; 9 bases are a match to TRBD1. With 5 bases clipped from V and 5 bases from J, the junction kept 12 bases outside the gene matches. Germline CDR1 LNHDA, CDR2 SQIVND (reference sequence). The CDR3 covers 16 residues. CDR3 DNA sequence: TGTGCCAGTAGTGAATCCGGGACAGGGATCCTATATGGCTACACCTTC. Amino acid sequence: CASSESGTGILYGYTF.

V usage is TRBV30 and J usage is TRBJ1-5; no definite D call. This CDR3 contains 12 residues. Germline CDR1 reads GTSNPN; CDR2 reads SVGIG (reference sequence). Trimming left V 1 base short and J 2 bases short, with 3 bases between. CDR3 nucleotides: TGTGCCTGGAGTGGAGGCAATCAGCCCCAGCATTTT. It encodes CAWSGGNQPQHF.

This clone has only a few counts. The rearrangement joins TRBV5-1 to TRBJ1-6; maybe TRBD1 (5 bases). Germline CDR1 and CDR2: SGHRS and YFSETQ. The CDR3 is made up of 13 amino acids. V was shortened by 5 bases and J by 10 bases, with 13 bases between the two germline ends. In DNA form, the CDR3 reads TGCGCCAGCAGGGAGGGGTTGGAGTCACCCCTCCACTTT. It translates to CASREGLESPLHF.

This clone was seen just once. The chain uses TRBV6-5 and TRBJ2-6, with D possibly being TRBD1 (5 bases). Germline CDR1 and CDR2: MNHEY and SVGAGI. Trimming took 6 bases from V and 0 from J, leaving 9 bases between them. The CDR3 sequence is 15 residues long. The chain's CDR3 is CASSPQGSGANVLTF. The CDR3 nucleotides are TGTGCCAGCAGCCCGCAGGGCTCTGGGGCCAACGTCCTGACTTTC.

The rearrangement links TRBV11-2 to TRBJ1-2; D gene ambiguous. Germline CDR1 and CDR2: SGHAT and FQNNGV. This CDR3 region has 12 residues. V lost 5 bases and J 1 base, leaving 5 bases between the germline ends. In DNA, the CDR3 is TGTGCCAGCAGCGCCAATAACTATGGCTACACCTTC. Translation: CASSANNYGYTF.

The chain joins TRBV2 to TRBJ1-5, with TRBD1 identical over 8 bases. Germline CDR1 reads SNHLY; CDR2 reads FYNNEI. The ends lost 6 bases at V and 3 bases at J; junction bases unmatched: 7. This CDR3 region has 15 residues. The CDR3 spells CASRPGTGSNQPQHF. As DNA, the CDR3 is TGTGCCAGCAGGCCCGGGACAGGCTCCAATCAGCCCCAGCATTTT.

The rearrangement uses TRBV19 and TRBJ1-5, with TRBD1 matching 9 bases. Germline V CDR1 and CDR2: LNHDA, SQIVND (reference sequence). The ends lost 1 base at V and 0 bases at J; junction bases unmatched: 4. CDR3 length: 17 residues. The chain's CDR3 is CASSIVGTGTSNQPQHF. Written as DNA, the CDR3 is TGTGCCAGTAGTATAGTAGGGACAGGGACTAGCAATCAGCCCCAGCATTTT.

The chain employs TRBV11-2 and TRBJ2-5; D uncertain. The CDR3 extends over 15 amino acids. Germline-derived CDR1 and CDR2 are SGHAT and FQNNGV. The V gene lost 0 bases and the J gene lost 7 bases, with 15 bases spanning the gap. The chain's CDR3 is CASSLDGSVRTTQYF. The DNA of the CDR3 is TGTGCCAGCAGCTTAGATGGGTCTGTACGGACGACCCAGTACTTC.

In its sample, this clone was seen a few times. The chain couples TRBV19 to TRBJ1-4; maybe TRBD1 (6 bases). V gave up 5 bases and J gave up 5 bases, with 12 bases separating them. Germline CDR1 LNHDA, CDR2 SQIVND (reference sequence). The CDR3 spans 14 residues. CDR3: CASSSGGTNEKLFF. For the CDR3, the DNA is TGTGCCAGTAGTTCGGGGGGCACAAATGAAAAACTGTTTTTT.

The chain is built from TRBV11-3 and TRBJ2-1; TRBD2 agrees at 11 bases. Germline CDR1 SGHNT, CDR2 YENEEA. This CDR3 is 17 amino acids long. J lost 5 bases, V lost 1 base, and 7 bases had no gene match. CDR3 DNA: TGTGCCAGCAGCTTAGGGGCGACTAGCGGGGCCGACAATGAGCAGTTCTTC. Residues: CASSLGATSGADNEQFF. Combining the CDR3 with reference TRBV11-3 and TRBJ2-1 gives the whole variable domain EAGVVQSPRYKIIEKKQPVAFWCNPISGHNTLYWYLQNLGQGPELLIRYENEEAVDDSQLPKDRFSAERLKGVDSTLKIQPAELGDSAVYLCASSLGATSGADNEQFFGPGTRLTVL.

This clone occurred once. This sequence joins TRBV6-1 and TRBJ1-3, with D maybe TRBD1 (5 bases). Between the trimmed V and J ends, which lost 5 bases and 5 bases, there was a span of 13 bases. This CDR3 is 14 amino acids long. CDR1 and CDR2 (germline): MNHNS, SASEGT. The DNA of the CDR3 is TGTGCCAGCAGTTTGGACACACTCCGAAACACCATATATTTT. Its translation: CASSLDTLRNTIYF.

CDR3 DNA: TGTGCCAGCAGCGTCAGAGCGTTTAGCACAGATACGCAGTATTTT. This sequence encodes CASSVRAFSTDTQYF. The chain joins TRBV9 to TRBJ2-3; D is ambiguous. The germline V gene has CDR1 SGDLS and CDR2 YYNGEE. CDR3 length: 15 residues. Trimming cost V 2 bases and J 0 bases, with 10 bases left between them.

This clone has only a few counts. CDR3 protein: CASSDSGGGQPQHF. The CDR3 bases are TGTGCCAGCAGTGACTCAGGGGGCGGCCAGCCCCAGCATTTT. V usage is TRBV6-4 and J usage is TRBJ1-5, with 7 bases lining up with TRBD1. CDR1 is MRHNA, CDR2 SNTAGT, per germline. CDR3 length: 14 residues. Germline trimming cut 0 bases from V and 7 bases from J; bases unmatched to any gene: 3.

This clone showed up just a few times. This chain links TRBV7-2 with TRBJ1-2; 7 nucleotides line up with TRBD1. This CDR3 spans 15 amino acids. V lost 5 bases and J lost 2; bases outside the gene matches: 8. The germline V gene encodes CDR1 SGHTA and CDR2 FQGNSA. This chain's CDR3 is CASSRLAGGNYGYTF. In DNA, the CDR3 is TGTGCCAGCAGCCGACTGGCAGGGGGAAACTATGGCTACACCTTC.

The chain is built from TRBV6-6 and TRBJ1-2; maybe TRBD1 (6 bases). The CDR3 length is 14 residues. Germline V CDR1 and CDR2: MNHNY, SVGAGI (reference sequence). The V end lost 4 bases, the J end lost 4 bases, and 13 bases lay between the germline ends. The CDR3, as DNA: TGTGCCAGCAGTTCGAACCCGGACAGCTATGGCTACACCTTC. This sequence encodes CASSSNPDSYGYTF.

V is TRBV7-2 and J is TRBJ2-7, with 10 bases matching TRBD1. V was clipped by 5 bases and J by 0 bases; unmatched bases: 4. The CDR3 length is 15 residues. Germline loops: CDR1 SGHTA, CDR2 FQGNSA. The CDR3 here is CASSSGTGVSYEQYF. CDR3 nucleotides: TGTGCCAGCAGCAGCGGGACAGGGGTCTCCTACGAGCAGTACTTC.

The chain links TRBV19 to TRBJ2-5; D ambiguous. The CDR3 runs 14 residues. CDR1 is LNHDA, CDR2 SQIVND, per germline (reference sequence). Trimming stripped 7 bases from V and 1 base from J, with 13 bases between. Written as DNA, the CDR3 is TGTGCCAGTAAGCAAAGGACGGCCCAAGAGACCCAGTACTTC. Protein sequence: CASKQRTAQETQYF.

This sequence joins TRBV7-8 and TRBJ1-1; the D is unclear. Trimming removed 7 bases at V and 2 bases at J, with 11 bases between. Germline assignment: CDR1 SGHVS and CDR2 FQNEAQ. This CDR3 has 13 residues. The CDR3 reads CASTPGSNTEAFF. For the CDR3, the DNA is TGTGCCAGCACCCCGGGATCAAACACTGAAGCTTTCTTT.

As to this clone: Other DNA sequences in this sample translate to the same CDR3. The V call is TRBV9, the J call TRBJ2-3; D uncertain. This CDR3 contains 11 residues. In germline, CDR1 is SGDLS, CDR2 YYNGEE. Between the trimmed V and J ends, which lost 2 bases and 6 bases, there was a span of 4 bases. CDR3 amino acids: CASSVGDTQYF. Here the CDR3 DNA reads TGTGCCAGCAGCGTGGGTGATACGCAGTATTTT.